The rows below give T cell receptor beta chains drawn from one sample of a study of CD8 T cells in ankylosing spondylitis. TCRdb ran MiXCR on the 5' RACE reads and lists one entry per CDR3 protein. The table has a few hundred thousand distinct CDR3 sequences, 20% to 30% seen once; the top ten hold over 0.55%. Sequenced sample: blood, either unsorted or a sorted T cell fraction (not recorded which). The receptors originated from a male donor with ankylosing spondylitis or in good health (not recorded which). The CDR3 runs from the conserved cysteine through the conserved F or W. D genes are given only for firm matches. Clone size is shown for a subset of rows, as once, few, many or a class of expanded clone.

V	J	size	D	DNA	CDR3
TRBV29-1	TRBJ1-3	few	-	TGCAGCGTTGAAGTCCGTGGAAACACCATATATTTT	CSVEVRGNTIYF
TRBV6-5	TRBJ2-7	many	TRBD1	TGTGCCAGCAGTTACTCGAGTAAGGGGACAGGGGCCTACGAGCAGTACTTC	CASSYSSKGTGAYEQYF
TRBV11-2	TRBJ2-5	many	-	TGTGCCAGCAGCTTAGGGGTCCAGCAAGAGACCCAGTACTTC	CASSLGVQQETQYF
TRBV12-3/TRBV12-4	TRBJ1-4	many	TRBD1	TGTGCCAGCACCGAGGACAGGGTACCTAATGAAAAACTGTTTTTT	CASTEDRVPNEKLFF
TRBV15	TRBJ2-7	-	TRBD2	TGTGCCACCAGCAAGCGGGGGTACGAGCAGTACTTC	CATSKRGYEQYF
TRBV3-1	TRBJ1-2	-	-	TGTGCCAGCACCAGGAGAGGACCACAGCAAGCTAACTATGGCTACACCTTC	CASTRRGPQQANYGYTF
TRBV11-2	TRBJ2-1	once	TRBD2	TGTGCCAGCAAGATCCTAGCGGGCTCCTACAATGAGCAGTTCTTC	CASKILAGSYNEQFF
TRBV12-3/TRBV12-4	TRBJ2-2	few	-	TGTGCCAGCAGTTTAAGACACCTGAACACCGGGGAGCTGTTTTTT	CASSLRHLNTGELFF
TRBV6-1	TRBJ1-5	-	-	TGTGCCAGCAGTCCTAGGGAGCTCTATCCCCAGCATTTT	CASSPRELYPQHF
TRBV6-5	TRBJ1-5	few	-	TGTGCCAGCAGTTACATGGGTCAGGGGTCAGGGTCCAGGCAGCCCCAGCATTTT	CASSYMGQGSGSRQPQHF
TRBV24-1	TRBJ2-3	few	-	TGTGCCACCAGTGACCCTCGACAGGGCACAGATACGCAGTATTTT	CATSDPRQGTDTQYF
TRBV13	TRBJ2-1	-	-	TGTGCCAGCAGCTTAGGGCAGGGTCGAGCGAATGAGCAGTTCTTC	CASSLGQGRANEQFF
TRBV20-1	TRBJ2-7	many	-	TGCAGTGCTAGTATGGACTCCTACGAGCAGTACTTC	CSASMDSYEQYF
TRBV20-1	TRBJ2-1	many	-	TGCAGTGCTATCGAGAGAGGGTCCGGAGCCTACAATGAGCAGTTCTTC	CSAIERGSGAYNEQFF
TRBV18	TRBJ1-2	many	TRBD1	TGTGCCAGCTCACCACCGGTAACAGGGGATAGTGGCTACACCTTC	CASSPPVTGDSGYTF
TRBV12-3/TRBV12-4	TRBJ2-2	few	TRBD2	TGTGCCAGCAGTTCACCGGGACTAGCGCTTGACACCGGGGAGCTGTTTTTT	CASSSPGLALDTGELFF
TRBV20-1	TRBJ2-7	-	TRBD2	TGTGGGGGGATTGGCGGGGGCTCCTACGAGCAGTACTTC	CGGIGGGSYEQYF
TRBV27	TRBJ2-3	-	-	TGTGCCAGCAGTACCACACCCGGGATCACAGATACGCAGTATTTT	CASSTTPGITDTQYF
TRBV5-5	TRBJ2-1	-	TRBD1	TGTGCCAGCAGCCGAGACAGGGGAAGATACAATGAGCAGTTCTTC	CASSRDRGRYNEQFF
TRBV12-3/TRBV12-4	TRBJ2-5	once	-	TGTGCCAGCAGTTTAGACGATTCGGGGGGCGGACGAGATTTC	CASSLDDSGGGRDF
TRBV29-1	TRBJ1-1	few	TRBD1	TGCAGCGCCGTTAGGGGGGACAGCTCGAACACTGAAGCTTTCTTT	CSAVRGDSSNTEAFF
TRBV7-6	TRBJ2-3	many	-	TGTGCCAGCAGCCCCCGACAGGTTCGTGGGGCTACGCAGTATTTT	CASSPRQVRGATQYF
TRBV20-1	TRBJ2-5	many	-	TGCAGTGCTAGATGGAACCAAGATGGGACCCAGTACTTC	CSARWNQDGTQYF
TRBV12-3/TRBV12-4	TRBJ2-3	few	TRBD2	TGTGCCAGCCGCCTAGCGGGGGCCGGCTCGGATACGCAGTATTTT	CASRLAGAGSDTQYF
TRBV20-1	TRBJ1-1	many	-	TGCGGAAAGGCGGGACACCTGAACACTGAAGCTTTCTTT	CGKAGHLNTEAFF
TRBV29-1	TRBJ2-1	many	TRBD1	TGCAGCGTCAGGGACAGGAGGTACAATGAGCAGTTCTTC	CSVRDRRYNEQFF
TRBV12-3/TRBV12-4	TRBJ2-2	-	-	TGTGCCAGCAGTTTCCCCCCGGGACGGGGGGAGCTGTTTTTT	CASSFPPGRGELFF
TRBV9	TRBJ2-1	-	-	TGTGCCAGCAGCGTAGAGACGGCTAGGACCTACAATGAGCAGTTCTTC	CASSVETARTYNEQFF
TRBV20-1	TRBJ2-3	many	TRBD1	TGCAGTGCTAGTGGGGACAGGGGGAACACAGATACGCAGTATTTT	CSASGDRGNTDTQYF
TRBV9	TRBJ2-5	-	TRBD2	TGTGCCAGCAGCGTAGGGGGACTAGCGGGGGACCAAGAGACCCAGTACTTC	CASSVGGLAGDQETQYF
TRBV19	TRBJ1-1	-	-	TGTGCCAGTAGTATAGGTGAGAGGAACACTGAAGCTTTCTTT	CASSIGERNTEAFF
TRBV28	TRBJ1-5	few	-	TGTGCCAGCAGTCCCCGACATTTTAGCAATCAGCCCCAGCATTTT	CASSPRHFSNQPQHF
TRBV9	TRBJ1-3	-	-	TGTGCCAGCAGCGTCCACTCAGGGGGAAACACCATATATTTT	CASSVHSGGNTIYF
TRBV10-3	TRBJ2-7	-	-	TGTGCCATCAGTGATTGGGGCTACGAGCAGTACTTC	CAISDWGYEQYF
TRBV11-2	TRBJ2-1	many	-	TGTGCCAGCAGCTTTAGTAGTATTCGCTCCAATGAGCAGTTCTTC	CASSFSSIRSNEQFF
TRBV10-3	TRBJ2-3	once	-	TGTGCCATCAGTGATGACGGTTCTAGCACAGATACGCAGTATTTT	CAISDDGSSTDTQYF
TRBV9	TRBJ2-7	-	-	TGTGCCAGCAGCGTGGAGGACGGTTCCTACGAGCAGTACTTC	CASSVEDGSYEQYF
TRBV29-1	TRBJ2-5	-	-	TGCAGCGTTGAGACCCCGACAGCAACCAGGGAGACCCAGTACTTC	CSVETPTATRETQYF
TRBV10-3	TRBJ2-2	-	-	TGTGCCATCAGTGAGTGGGCCGGGGAGCTGTTTTTT	CAISEWAGELFF
TRBV12-3/TRBV12-4	TRBJ2-4	-	TRBD1	TGTGCCAGCAGTTTCCAAGGGGGCGTAGCCAAAAACATTCAGTACTTC	CASSFQGGVAKNIQYF
TRBV2	TRBJ2-1	-	TRBD2	TGTGCCAGCAGTGGGGCCCCCCGGACTAGCGGTGAGCAGTTCTTC	CASSGAPRTSGEQFF
TRBV12-3/TRBV12-4	TRBJ2-7	many	-	TGTGCCAGCAGTTCCCCCTCCTCCCCCTACGAGCAGTACTTC	CASSSPSSPYEQYF
TRBV20-1	TRBJ2-7	many	TRBD2	TGCAGTGCCTCGGGGGGGCAGGGAGGAACCTACGAGCAGTACTTC	CSASGGQGGTYEQYF
TRBV6-4	TRBJ1-4	-	-	TGTGCCAGCTATTACCCCAGGAATGAAAAACTGTTTTTT	CASYYPRNEKLFF
TRBV4-2	TRBJ2-7	few	TRBD1	TGTGCCAGCAGCCCCGGACAGGCGTTGCCTCTAGAGGAGCAGTACTTC	CASSPGQALPLEEQYF
TRBV12-3/TRBV12-4	TRBJ2-1	few	-	TGTGCCAGCAGTTTCTGGCGGGGCTACAATGAGCAGTTCTTC	CASSFWRGYNEQFF
TRBV6-1	TRBJ1-2	few	-	TGTGCCAGCAGTGAACAGGCAGTTTCCCATGGCTACACCTTC	CASSEQAVSHGYTF
TRBV10-3	TRBJ2-5	-	-	TGTGCCATCAGAGGGGACTTCCAAGAGACCCAGTACTTC	CAIRGDFQETQYF
TRBV12-3/TRBV12-4	TRBJ2-3	-	-	TGTGCCAGCAGCCTAAAGACTCTTGAGCTGACAGATACGCAGTATTTT	CASSLKTLELTDTQYF
TRBV12-3/TRBV12-4	TRBJ1-2	many	-	TGTGCCAGCAGCCCCGTTGGGGCGAGGGGTGGCTACACCTTC	CASSPVGARGGYTF
TRBV7-2	TRBJ2-1	once	TRBD2	TGTGCCAGCAGCGCTAGCGGGGGGGTCTTTGGTGAGCAGTTCTTC	CASSASGGVFGEQFF
TRBV12-3/TRBV12-4	TRBJ2-7	many	TRBD1	TGTGCCAGCAGTCCCCGGGGACAGGTGGGTGCATACGAGCAGTACTTC	CASSPRGQVGAYEQYF
TRBV29-1	TRBJ2-3	few	-	TGCAGCGTGGGACTTATACACACAGATACGCAGTATTTT	CSVGLIHTDTQYF
TRBV20-1	TRBJ2-1	many	-	TGCAGTGCTAGAGCGGGGGTCTCCTACAATGAGCAGTTCTTC	CSARAGVSYNEQFF
TRBV6-6	TRBJ2-5	few	-	TGTGCCAGCAGGTGGGGCCAAGAGACCCAGTACTTC	CASRWGQETQYF
TRBV12-3/TRBV12-4	TRBJ2-1	few	TRBD2	TGTGCCAGCAGTTTAGGTGGACTAGCGGGGGGTGAGCAGTTCTTC	CASSLGGLAGGEQFF
TRBV29-1	TRBJ1-2	-	-	TGCAGCGTTGAAGCGGGGGACGCGGGTGGCTACACCTTC	CSVEAGDAGGYTF
TRBV14	TRBJ2-3	-	TRBD2	TGTGCCAGCAGCCCAGGACTAGCCTCTTTCACAGATACGCAGTATTTT	CASSPGLASFTDTQYF
TRBV20-1	TRBJ2-1	many	TRBD2	TGCAGTGCTAACCCGAGGGAAAGCGGGGGGTGGAATGAGCAGTTCTTC	CSANPRESGGWNEQFF
TRBV20-1	TRBJ2-7	many	TRBD1	TGCAGTGCTAGGAGAGACAGGGGCCCCTACGAGCAGTACTTC	CSARRDRGPYEQYF